These T cell receptor beta chains were read from a single sample in a study of shared clonotypes between healthy human individuals. The repertoire was sequenced with immunoSEQ multiplex PCR; TCRdb's copy has only in-frame clones and lacks some. The table lists over a million clones, about 75% of them singletons. The sequenced material came from memory CD4+ T cells sorted from blood. The receptors were sampled from a man younger than 35 in good health. Each CDR3 is given with its conserved first and last residue. The D gene is left open where the match is weak. Only some rows state a clone size, as once, few, many or a class for expanded clones.

CDR3 protein	CDR3 DNA	D gene	V gene	J gene	clone size	CDR3 length
CASSLSGQRKLFF	TGTGCCAGCAGTTTATCCGGGCAGAGGAAACTGTTTTTT	NA	TRBV27	TRBJ1-4	NA	13
CASGQGLYGYTF	TGTGCCAGCGGACAGGGGCTATATGGCTACACCTTC	TRBD1	TRBV6-6	TRBJ1-2	few	12
CASRGPGLAGGPGYNEQFF	TGTGCCAGCAGGGGCCCGGGACTAGCGGGAGGGCCCGGGTACAATGAGCAGTTCTTC	TRBD2	TRBV11-3	TRBJ2-1	NA	19
CAWSVQTAEQYF	TGTGCCTGGAGTGTACAAACTGCCGAGCAGTACTTC	NA	TRBV30	TRBJ2-7	NA	12
CASSLPDRAHQPQHF	TGTGCCAGCAGTTTACCAGACAGGGCTCATCAGCCCCAGCATTTT	TRBD1	TRBV28	TRBJ1-5	NA	15
CASSRGQSNQPQHF	TGTGCCAGCAGCCGTGGACAGAGCAATCAGCCCCAGCATTTT	NA	TRBV7-6	TRBJ1-5	few	14
CASSQGVQGSYGYTF	TGCGCCAGCAGCCAAGGGGTACAGGGCAGCTATGGCTACACCTTC	NA	TRBV4-1	TRBJ1-2	NA	15
CASTGAGKLFF	TGTGCCAGTACGGGTGCCGGAAAACTGTTTTTT	NA	TRBV19	TRBJ1-4	NA	11
CASSETSGNTGELFF	TGCGCCAGCAGCGAAACTAGCGGGAACACCGGGGAGCTGTTTTTT	TRBD2	TRBV5-1	TRBJ2-2	NA	15
CASSYLRIRGNTEAFF	TGTGCCAGCAGTTACCTCAGAATTAGAGGGAACACTGAAGCTTTCTTT	NA	TRBV6-6	TRBJ1-1	once	16
CASRPGGGRVDSPLHF	TGCGCCAGCAGGCCCGGTGGGGGGAGGGTAGATTCACCCCTCCACTTT	NA	TRBV5-1	TRBJ1-6	few	16
CASSAGQVNQPQHF	TGTGCCAGCAGTGCCGGACAGGTGAATCAGCCCCAGCATTTT	TRBD1	TRBV6-1	TRBJ1-5	NA	14
CASSTMTRGQGGYTF	TGTGCCAGCAGCACTATGACAAGAGGGCAGGGGGGCTACACCTTC	NA	TRBV7-8	TRBJ1-2	NA	15
CASSYSTPSGGTEQFF	TGTGCCAGCAGTTACTCGACCCCTAGCGGGGGAACTGAGCAGTTCTTC	TRBD2	TRBV6-6	TRBJ2-1	NA	16
CASSAKTGAPYEQYF	TGCGCCAGCAGCGCCAAGACAGGGGCCCCCTACGAGCAGTACTTC	TRBD1	TRBV5-1	TRBJ2-7	NA	15
CASSLARPKAGNTIYF	TGCGCCAGCAGCTTGGCCAGGCCTAAAGCCGGAAACACCATATATTTT	NA	TRBV5-1	TRBJ1-3	NA	16
CASSPPGLTQYF	TGCGCCAGCAGCCCCCCGGGCCTTACGCAGTATTTT	NA	TRBV5-1	TRBJ2-3	once	12
CASSLGAPEAFF	TGTGCCAGCAGCTTAGGGGCACCTGAAGCTTTCTTT	NA	TRBV7-2	TRBJ1-1	NA	12
CASSSSPYGYTF	TGTGCCAGCAGCTCAAGTCCTTATGGCTACACCTTC	NA	TRBV11-2	TRBJ1-2	NA	12
CAWSQGGGEQFF	TGTGCCTGGAGTCAAGGGGGGGGTGAGCAGTTCTTC	NA	TRBV30	TRBJ2-1	NA	12
CASGLSGRTHEQYF	TGTGCCAGCGGTTTATCGGGGCGAACCCACGAGCAGTACTTC	NA	TRBV28	TRBJ2-7	NA	14
CASSLDSYNEQFF	TGTGCCAGCAGCTTAGACAGCTACAATGAGCAGTTCTTC	NA	TRBV11-3	TRBJ2-1	NA	13